Listed below are T cell receptor beta chains from one sample, sequenced in a study of blood T cell repertoires in COVID-19. TCRdb's table, derived via immunoSEQ multiplex PCR, lists solely in-frame clones and lacks some. The profile covers 200,000 to 250,000 clones, with more than 80% appearing a single time and about 7.8% taken by the ten largest. The sequenced material came from peripheral blood. The source of these receptors is an elderly woman with COVID-19, enrolled during active disease. The CDR3 runs from the conserved cysteine through the conserved F or W. The D gene is left open where the match is weak. Size tells how often a clone was seen (once, few, many) or the class of an expanded clone, and some rows leave it out.

clone size,J gene,V gene,D gene,CDR3 DNA,CDR3 protein
NA,TRBJ1-2,TRBV5-4,NA,TGTGCCAGCAGCTCCGGGAACTATGGCTACACCTTC,CASSSGNYGYTF
NA,TRBJ1-1,TRBV25-1,NA,TGTGCCAGCAGGGAGGCCTACCACACTGAAGCTTTCTTT,CASREAYHTEAFF
NA,TRBJ2-7,TRBV27,NA,TGTGCCAGCAGTTCCTGGGGGGTCTCCTACGAGCAGTACTTC,CASSSWGVSYEQYF
NA,TRBJ1-6,TRBV18,TRBD1,TGTGCCAGCTCTGGGACAGGGGGCTATAATTCACCCCTCCACTTT,CASSGTGGYNSPLHF
NA,TRBJ2-7,TRBV5-6,NA,TGTGCCAGCAACGACGGGAGCTCCTACGAGCAGTACTTC,CASNDGSSYEQYF
NA,TRBJ1-2,TRBV19,NA,TGTGCCAGTAAGGAGGGGCCGAATCGTTTCTATGGCTACACCTTC,CASKEGPNRFYGYTF
NA,TRBJ1-5,TRBV19,TRBD1,TGTGCCAGTAGTGCCCGGGACAGGGGAGTGGGCAATCAGCCCCAGCATTTT,CASSARDRGVGNQPQHF
NA,TRBJ2-5,TRBV27,NA,TGTGCCAGCAGTGTGAGGAGGGGGGGGAAAGAGACCCAGTACTTC,CASSVRRGGKETQYF
NA,TRBJ2-1,TRBV7-9,NA,TGTGCCAGCAGTTCCCGCTCCCTAAACAATGAGCAGTTCTTC,CASSSRSLNNEQFF
NA,TRBJ2-7,TRBV18,NA,TGTGCCAGCTCACTGACAGCTTCCTACGAGCAGTACTTC,CASSLTASYEQYF
once,TRBJ2-7,TRBV5-1,TRBD1,TGCGCCAGCAGCTTTACACTATCTTCCGGGACAGGGGTGTACGAGCAGTACTTC,CASSFTLSSGTGVYEQYF
NA,TRBJ2-3,TRBV7-9,NA,TGTGCCAGCAGCCAGGGGCGGTCCGCAGATACGCAGTATTTT,CASSQGRSADTQYF
NA,TRBJ2-7,TRBV5-1,TRBD1,TGCGCCAGCAGCCTAGGACAGGGTGAGGACGAGCAGTACTTC,CASSLGQGEDEQYF
NA,TRBJ2-7,TRBV11-1,NA,TGTGCCAGCAGCCCGCCAGGGGTCAGCGACGAGCAGTACTTC,CASSPPGVSDEQYF
NA,TRBJ2-7,TRBV19,TRBD1,TGTGCCAGTAGTATCAGACAGGGGACCGCCTACGAGCAGTACTTC,CASSIRQGTAYEQYF
NA,TRBJ2-1,TRBV5-4,TRBD1,TGTGCCAGCAGCTTCGGGGGACAGGGGGGCGGAGAGCAGTTCTTC,CASSFGGQGGGEQFF